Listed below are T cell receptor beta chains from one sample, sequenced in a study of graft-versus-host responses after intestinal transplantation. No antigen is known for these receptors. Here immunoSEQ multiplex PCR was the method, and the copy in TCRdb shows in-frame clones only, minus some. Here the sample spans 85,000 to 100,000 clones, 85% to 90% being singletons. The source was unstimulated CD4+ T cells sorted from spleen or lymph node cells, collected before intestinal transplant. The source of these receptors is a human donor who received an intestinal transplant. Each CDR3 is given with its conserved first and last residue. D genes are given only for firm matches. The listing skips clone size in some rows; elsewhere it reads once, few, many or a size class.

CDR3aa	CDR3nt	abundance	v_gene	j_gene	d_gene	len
CASSPGLAGDVGFF	TGTGCCAGCAGCCCCGGACTAGCGGGGGACGTTGGGTTCTTC	-	TRBV5-5	TRBJ2-1	TRBD2	14
CSASLAGELFF	TGCAGTGCTAGTCTAGCCGGGGAGCTGTTTTTT	-	TRBV20-1	TRBJ2-2	-	11
CASTLPGGTEAFF	TGTGCCAGCACCCTACCGGGGGGCACTGAAGCTTTCTTT	-	TRBV11-2	TRBJ1-1	-	13
CASSPRSGDRGLETQYF	TGTGCCAGCAGCCCCAGAAGTGGGGACAGGGGGTTAGAGACCCAGTACTTC	-	TRBV7-9	TRBJ2-5	TRBD1	17
CASSSYGLGVSAQYF	TGTGCCAGCAGCTCCTACGGACTAGGTGTTAGTGCGCAGTATTTT	-	TRBV9	TRBJ2-3	TRBD2	15
CASTLGGAGTEAFF	TGTGCCAGCACTTTGGGGGGGGCGGGCACTGAAGCTTTCTTT	-	TRBV6-1	TRBJ1-1	-	14
CASSPTPGGWRELFF	TGTGCCAGCAGCCCTACCCCAGGGGGCTGGCGGGAGCTGTTTTTT	-	TRBV6-6	TRBJ2-2	TRBD1	15
CASRTQGLSYEQYF	TGTGCCAGCAGAACACAGGGGCTCTCCTACGAGCAGTACTTC	-	TRBV27	TRBJ2-7	TRBD1	14
CASSLMGAGGEQYF	TGTGCCAGCAGCTTAATGGGGGCCGGGGGGGAGCAGTACTTC	-	TRBV7-3	TRBJ2-5	TRBD2	14
CASSPGLNANTGELFF	TGCGCCAGCAGCCCGGGACTAAACGCGAACACCGGGGAGCTGTTTTTT	-	TRBV5-1	TRBJ2-2	TRBD2	16
CASTSGTEKTQYF	TGTGCCAGCACCTCCGGGACAGAAAAAACCCAGTACTTC	-	TRBV6-5	TRBJ2-5	TRBD1	13
CASSVAEPGETYGYTF	TGTGCCAGCAGCGTAGCTGAGCCGGGGGAAACCTATGGCTACACCTTC	-	TRBV9	TRBJ1-2	-	16
CASSLRPAGGITEAFF	TGTGCCAGCAGCTTGCGACCCGCGGGGGGTATCACTGAAGCTTTCTTT	-	TRBV5-5	TRBJ1-1	-	16
CASSLWAGGTEAFF	TGTGCCAGCAGCTTGTGGGCAGGGGGCACTGAAGCTTTCTTT	-	TRBV5-4	TRBJ1-1	TRBD1	14
CASSALGEGSPYEQYF	TGTGCCAGCAGCGCCTTAGGGGAAGGATCACCCTACGAGCAGTACTTC	-	TRBV7-9	TRBJ2-7	-	16
CASSSLAGGYEQYF	TGTGCCAGCAGCTCCCTAGCGGGGGGGTACGAGCAGTACTTC	-	TRBV7-2	TRBJ2-7	TRBD2	14
CASSYGSGTANEKLFF	TGTGCCAGCAGTTATGGGAGCGGGACGGCTAATGAAAAACTGTTTTTT	-	TRBV6-5	TRBJ1-4	-	16
CASSTTAGQVVLDNEQFF	TGTGCCAGCAGCACAACGGCTGGGCAGGTTGTATTGGACAATGAGCAGTTCTTC	-	TRBV9	TRBJ2-1	-	18
CASSTGQGLYGYTF	TGTGCCAGTAGTACCGGACAGGGGCTCTATGGCTACACCTTC	-	TRBV19	TRBJ1-2	TRBD1	14
CGKPRGDYEQYF	TGTGGGAAACCACGGGGGGACTACGAGCAGTACTTC	-	TRBV19	TRBJ2-7	TRBD2	12
CASTPGLLGEAFF	TGCGCCAGCACCCCGGGTCTATTGGGTGAAGCTTTCTTT	-	TRBV10-2	TRBJ1-1	-	13
CASSYGGNYGYTF	TGTGCCAGCAGTTACGGAGGGAACTATGGCTACACCTTC	-	TRBV6-6	TRBJ1-2	-	13
CASAGGADTQYF	TGTGCCAGCGCTGGGGGGGCCGATACGCAGTATTTT	once	TRBV9	TRBJ2-3	-	12
CASSERENTEAFF	TGTGCCAGCAGTGAGAGAGAGAACACTGAAGCTTTCTTT	-	TRBV6-5	TRBJ1-1	-	13
CASSLVGGTNYGYTF	TGCGCCAGCAGCTTGGTTGGGGGCACTAACTATGGCTACACCTTC	-	TRBV5-1	TRBJ1-2	-	15
CASTPGTGRYGYTF	TGTGCCAGCACTCCCGGGACAGGGAGGTATGGCTACACCTTC	once	TRBV19	TRBJ1-2	TRBD1	14
CASSLFPRGESYEQYF	TGTGCCAGCAGCTTGTTTCCCAGGGGCGAATCCTACGAGCAGTACTTC	-	TRBV7-8	TRBJ2-7	-	16
CASSGRLAGYEQYF	TGTGCCAGCAGTGGCAGACTAGCTGGCTACGAGCAGTACTTC	-	TRBV6-5	TRBJ2-7	TRBD2	14
CASSTSRSYEQYF	TGTGCCAGCTCGACTAGCCGCTCCTACGAGCAGTACTTC	-	TRBV27	TRBJ2-7	TRBD2	13
CAIGGQDNYEQYF	TGTGCCATCGGGGGACAGGACAACTACGAGCAGTACTTC	-	TRBV10-3	TRBJ2-7	TRBD1	13
CASSLGLAGGQETQYF	TGCGCCAGCAGCCTAGGACTAGCGGGGGGACAAGAGACCCAGTACTTC	-	TRBV5-1	TRBJ2-5	TRBD2	16
CASSQGYGYTF	TGTGCCAGCAGCCAGGGCTATGGCTACACCTTC	-	TRBV6-5	TRBJ1-2	-	11
CASSPIGVDGYTF	TGTGCCAGCAGCCCGATAGGGGTTGATGGCTACACCTTC	-	TRBV6-1	TRBJ1-2	-	13
CASRTQGMNTEAFF	TGTGCCAGCAGGACACAGGGTATGAACACTGAAGCTTTCTTT	-	TRBV5-6	TRBJ1-1	-	14
CASSYSSTGGTSPLHF	TGTGCCAGCAGTTACTCGAGTACAGGGGGCACTTCACCCCTCCACTTT	-	TRBV6-5	TRBJ1-6	TRBD1	16
CASSFIPGRDKGYTF	TGCGCCAGCAGCTTTATCCCGGGCAGGGACAAGGGCTACACCTTC	-	TRBV5-1	TRBJ1-2	-	15
CASSRLLAAYNEQFF	TGTGCCAGCAGCCGACTTCTAGCGGCCTACAATGAGCAGTTCTTC	-	TRBV7-3	TRBJ2-1	TRBD2	15